These 7 T cell receptor beta chains were all obtained from the same sample, sequenced in a study of response to subunit inactivated influenza vaccine. TCRdb called the RT-PCR reads again in MiXCR, with one record for every CDR3 protein. The table lists more than 450,000 distinct CDR3 sequences, about 11% of them singletons. The same data also went into a second study, on T cells expressing NK-cell markers. That work contributes: It was by 5'RACE template switching with UMIs that TCR beta cDNA was made.

The specimen comprised PBMCs from blood, sampled on the day of vaccination. These receptors were taken from a man in his fifties who received an inactivated influenza vaccine.

In its sample, this clonotype was seen a few times. The V and J genes are TRBV28 and TRBJ2-2, with D perhaps TRBD1 or TRBD2 (5 bases each). This CDR3 spans 16 amino acids. The V gene lost 5 bases and the J gene lost 7 bases, with 20 bases spanning the gap. Germline V lookup: CDR1 MDHEN, CDR2 SYDVKM. CDR3 sequence: CASSPSGLVVHGELFF. CDR3 bases: TGTGCCAGCAGTCCATCGGGGCTAGTGGTACACGGGGAGCTGTTTTTT.

The sample holds a few counts of this clonotype. The chain links TRBV7-8 to TRBJ2-6, with 7 positions matching TRBD2. Germline assignment: CDR1 SGHVS and CDR2 FQNEAQ. With V trimmed by 6 bases and J by 0 bases, 8 bases remained unmatched. The CDR3 extends over 17 amino acids. The DNA for the CDR3 is TGTGCCAGCAGGCGGGGCGGGAGCCCCTCTGGGGCCAACGTCCTGACTTTC. Its protein product is CASRRGGSPSGANVLTF.

V gene TRBV9 combines with J gene TRBJ2-3, with D possibly TRBD2 on 5 matching bases. The germline gives CDR1 SGDLS, CDR2 YYNGEE. This CDR3 is built from 13 residues. Trimming removed 2 bases at V and 5 bases at J, with 9 bases between. CDR3 loop: CASSVVGEDTQYF. The CDR3 DNA is TGTGCCAGCAGCGTTGTCGGGGAAGATACGCAGTATTTT.

This clonotype was picked up a small number of times. The chain combines TRBV12-3 or TRBV12-4 with TRBJ2-7; TRBD2 is a possible D gene (6 bases). This CDR3 is built from 15 residues. Trimming stripped 2 bases from V and 0 bases from J, with 11 bases between. For the CDR3, the DNA is TGTGCCAGCAGTTTAAACGCGGGGAACTCCTACGAGCAGTACTTC. It translates to CASSLNAGNSYEQYF.

This clonotype was seen a few times. The chain couples TRBV5-1 to TRBJ2-5; 8 bases fit TRBD2. Trimming removed 5 bases from V and 1 base from J; junction bases left unmatched: 7. Germline assignment: CDR1 SGHRS and CDR2 YFSETQ. CDR3 length: 15 amino acids. Written as DNA, the CDR3 is TGCGCCAGCAGAATTGGCGGGGGGCCCCAAGAGACCCAGTACTTC. This sequence encodes CASRIGGGPQETQYF.

This clonotype was counted a few times. The V call is TRBV6-2 or TRBV6-3, the J call TRBJ2-1; D is possibly TRBD1 or TRBD2 (5 bases each). The CDR3 covers 12 residues. Deletions cut 6 bases from V and 9 bases from J, with 12 bases between. Germline lookup yields CDR1 MNHEY and CDR2 SVGEGT. The CDR3 sequence: CASSHGTGEQFF. DNA of the CDR3: TGTGCCAGCAGCCACGGGACCGGTGAGCAGTTCTTC.

This clonotype was seen ten or more times. This chain connects TRBV7-2 to TRBJ2-3, with 10 bases aligning to TRBD2. The CDR3 has 15 amino acids. CDR1 and CDR2 from the germline V gene are SGHTA and FQGNSA. Germline trimming cut 2 bases from V and 6 bases from J; bases unmatched to any gene: 5. This chain's CDR3 is CASSLYSSGSDTQYF. In DNA form, the CDR3 reads TGTGCCAGCAGCTTATACTCTAGCGGGAGTGATACGCAGTATTTT.